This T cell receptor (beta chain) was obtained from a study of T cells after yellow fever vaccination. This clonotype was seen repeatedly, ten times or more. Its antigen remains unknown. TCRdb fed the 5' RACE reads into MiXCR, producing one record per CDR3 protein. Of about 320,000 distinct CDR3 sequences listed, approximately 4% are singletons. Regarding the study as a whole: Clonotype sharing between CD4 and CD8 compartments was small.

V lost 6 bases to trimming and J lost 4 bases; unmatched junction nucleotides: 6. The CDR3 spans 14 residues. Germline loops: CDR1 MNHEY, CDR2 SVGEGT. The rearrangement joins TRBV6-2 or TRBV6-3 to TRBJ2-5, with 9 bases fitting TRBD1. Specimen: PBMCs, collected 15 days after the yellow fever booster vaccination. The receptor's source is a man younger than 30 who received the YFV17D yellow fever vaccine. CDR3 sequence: CASRPTGGLETQYF. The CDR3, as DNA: TGTGCCAGCAGACCGACAGGGGGGTTAGAGACCCAGTACTTC.